The 29 T cell receptor beta chains below all came from one sample that was sequenced in a study of T cells in localized non-small cell lung cancer. TCRdb's copy holds only in-frame clones and misses some; the assay was immunoSEQ multiplex PCR. There are 100,000 to 150,000 clones in the sample; 89% occur only once, and approximately 1.5% lies in the top ten. The sample was peripheral blood, taken before any cancer treatment. The receptors derive from a female donor of 60 years or more with stage I lung adenocarcinoma.

The V gene is TRBV28, the J gene TRBJ1-4; the D is unclear. V was trimmed by 6 bases and J by 4 bases, leaving 12 bases between them. This CDR3 has 14 amino acids. Per the germline V gene, CDR1 is MDHEN and CDR2 is SYDVKM. CDR3 region: CASSQTDLNEKLFF. The CDR3, as DNA: TGTGCCAGCAGCCAGACGGACCTTAATGAAAAACTGTTTTTT.

This clone was seen just once. Compared with germline, one end of the junction differs, possibly owing to a read error. The CDR3 is CASRPTAAGLAHF. CDR3 bases: TGTGCCAGCAGGCCAACAGCCGCAGGTCTAGCGCACTTC. V is TRBV6-5 and J is TRBJ2-7; tentatively, D is TRBD2 (6 bases). CDR3 length: 13 amino acids. Germline assignment: CDR1 MNHEY and CDR2 SVGAGI.

The chain links TRBV9 to TRBJ2-1, with D unclear. Per germline, CDR1 SGDLS and CDR2 YYNGEE. This CDR3 is 12 amino acids long. Trimming pared 4 bases from V and 12 bases from J, leaving 14 bases between. CDR3 coding DNA: TGTGCCAGCAGCCCAGTGGGGTATGCGCAGTTCTTC. Translating it yields CASSPVGYAQFF.

This rearrangement joins TRBV7-6 to TRBJ1-2; weak D call: TRBD1 (5 bases). V was trimmed by 3 bases and J by 3 bases, leaving 8 bases between them. The CDR3 totals 13 residues. Germline CDR1 is SGHVS and CDR2 is FNYEAQ. The CDR3 spells CASSLETDYGYTF. The CDR3, as DNA: TGTGCCAGCAGCTTGGAGACAGACTATGGCTACACCTTC.

CDR3: CASSPRRTTNTGELFF. The CDR3 nucleotides are TGTGCCAGCAGCCCTCGGAGGACCACGAACACCGGGGAGCTGTTTTTT. This chain uses TRBV13 with TRBJ2-2; maybe TRBD2 (5 bases). V lost 5 bases and J lost 0, with 13 bases in between. Germline CDR1 is PRHDT and CDR2 is FYEKMQ (reference sequence). The CDR3 sequence is 16 residues long.

The gene calls are TRBV12-2 and TRBJ2-7; the table's D call of TRBD2 was not tested on the DNA. TRBV12-2 is described as a pseudogene. The CDR3 is made up of 14 amino acids. The CDR3 protein is CVIGGEELGAGEYF. DNA of the CDR3: TGTGTAATCGGAGGGGAAGAATTGGGGGCGGGGGAGTACTTC.

The chain has TRBV27 and TRBJ2-3; D is unresolved. Germline V gene data show CDR1 as MNHEY and CDR2 as SMNVEV (reference sequence). V lost 6 bases, J lost 2 bases, and 9 bases lay in between. The CDR3 has 13 residues. CDR3 sequence reads: CASSLLPTDTQYF. The CDR3, as DNA: TGTGCCAGCAGCTTACTCCCCACAGATACGCAGTATTTT.

The chain joins TRBV11-1 to TRBJ2-7, with 7 nucleotides matching TRBD2. CDR3 size: 13 residues. The V gene end was trimmed by 5 bases and the J gene end by 5 bases; junction bases not matched to a gene: 6. The germline CDR1 and CDR2 sequences are SGHAT and FQDESV (reference sequence). The CDR3 DNA reads TGTGCCAGCAGCCCATCCGGGAGGCACGAGCAGTACTTC. This gives the protein CASSPSGRHEQYF.

This chain uses TRBV6-1 with TRBJ1-1; TRBD1 matches 8 bases. CDR3 length: 13 residues. V lost 8 bases, J lost 3 bases, and 5 bases stayed unmatched. The germline V gene has CDR1 MNHNS and CDR2 SASEGT. The CDR3: CASPDRVDTEAFF. DNA for the CDR3: TGTGCCAGCCCGGACAGGGTGGACACTGAAGCTTTCTTT.

V is TRBV6-5 and J is TRBJ2-7; D gene unclear. Germline CDR1 is MNHEY and CDR2 is SVGAGI. This CDR3 comprises 14 residues. The germline V and J ends were trimmed by 8 bases and 3 bases, with 17 bases remaining between them. CDR3 residues: CASWSPRTYYEQYF. The CDR3 DNA reads as TGTGCCAGCTGGTCCCCGAGGACGTACTACGAGCAGTACTTC.

The chain links TRBV5-4 to TRBJ2-2, with TRBD2 as a possible D gene (6 bases). V lost 2 bases and J 0 bases, leaving 8 bases between the germline ends. Germline loops: CDR1 SGHNT, CDR2 YYREEE (reference sequence). This CDR3 region has 15 residues. CDR3 coding DNA: TGTGCCAGCAGCTTTACTAGCACGAACACCGGGGAGCTGTTTTTT. Protein product: CASSFTSTNTGELFF. The whole variable domain, remainder taken from reference TRBV5-4 and TRBJ2-2, is ETGVTQSPTHLIKTRGQQVTLRCSSQSGHNTVSWYQQALGQGPQFIFQYYREEENGRGNFPPRFSGLQFPNYSSELNVNALELDDSALYLCASSFTSTNTGELFFGEGSRLTVL.

The chain employs TRBV4-1 and TRBJ2-5; no clear D gene. V was shortened by 0 bases and J by 7 bases, with 18 bases between the two germline ends. The germline gives CDR1 MGHRA, CDR2 YSYEKL. CDR3 length equals 16 residues. The CDR3, as DNA: TGCGCCAGCAGCCAAGAGCGGCCAGGCGTCCTCGTGACCCAGTACTTC. This sequence encodes CASSQERPGVLVTQYF.

The sample holds one count of this clone. This sequence joins TRBV28 and TRBJ2-7, with D possibly being TRBD2 (5 bases). V was cut by 3 bases and J by 0 bases, with 12 bases left in between. CDR3 length: 15 amino acids. Germline loops: CDR1 MDHEN, CDR2 SYDVKM. The CDR3, as DNA: TGTGCCAGCAGTTTGAGTGGGAGTATCTCCTACGAGCAGTACTTC. It encodes CASSLSGSISYEQYF.

This chain joins TRBV9 and TRBJ1-2; 7 bases align to TRBD1. The germline gives CDR1 SGDLS, CDR2 YYNGEE. After removal of 5 bases from V and 2 bases from J, the junction contained 9 bases not matched to a gene. This CDR3 has 15 residues. In nucleotides, the CDR3 is TGTGCCAGCAGAGCGCCAGGGGGTACAAACTATGGCTACACCTTC. It translates to CASRAPGGTNYGYTF.

The chain employs TRBV6-5 and TRBJ1-5; TRBD1 aligns across 8 bases. Germline V CDR1 and CDR2: MNHEY, SVGAGI. V lost 5 bases to trimming and J lost 7 bases; unmatched junction nucleotides: 1. The CDR3 totals 12 residues. In DNA, the CDR3 is TGTGCCAGCAGTCGACAGGGGCAGCCCCAGCATTTT. It encodes CASSRQGQPQHF.

V usage is TRBV4-1 and J usage is TRBJ2-1, with a tentative D call TRBD1 (5 bases). Between the trimmed V and J ends, which lost 0 bases and 0 bases, there was a span of 6 bases. The CDR3 is 15 residues long. Germline-derived CDR1 and CDR2 are MGHRA and YSYEKL. DNA for the CDR3: TGCGCCAGCAGCCAAGAGGGGCCCTCCTACAATGAGCAGTTCTTC. This translates into CASSQEGPSYNEQFF.

The CDR3 DNA follows: TGTGCCAGCGGGATCACGGGCTACGAGCAGTACTTC. The encoded protein is CASGITGYEQYF. The V gene is TRBV28, the J gene TRBJ2-7, with no clear D. Trimming removed 8 bases from V and 3 bases from J, with 11 bases in between. The CDR3 extends over 12 amino acids. Germline CDR1 MDHEN, CDR2 SYDVKM.

J is TRBJ2-1 and V is TRBV5-5, with TRBD2 as a possible D gene (6 bases). From germline, CDR1 is SGHKS and CDR2 YYEKEE (reference sequence). Trimming took off 4 bases at V and 2 bases at J, with 19 bases between the two ends. This CDR3 is 17 amino acids long. The chain's CDR3 is CASSRRLADSPYNEQFF. The CDR3 DNA sequence: TGTGCCAGCAGCCGGCGTTTAGCGGACTCCCCCTACAATGAGCAGTTCTTC.

This chain uses TRBV7-9 with TRBJ2-7, with 8 bases fitting TRBD2. CDR3 length: 13 amino acids. The V segment lost 8 bases and the J segment 3 bases; nucleotides outside the gene matches: 6. Germline CDR1 reads SEHNR; CDR2 reads FQNEAQ (reference sequence). CDR3 bases: TGTGCCAGCTCGGACCGGGAGGGCTACGAGCAGTACTTC. Translating gives CASSDREGYEQYF.

This chain links TRBV19 with TRBJ1-5; D gene ambiguous. Germline V CDR1 and CDR2: LNHDA, SQIVND (reference sequence). V dropped 4 bases and J dropped 7 bases, with 14 bases sitting between them. The CDR3 totals 14 residues. In DNA, the CDR3 is TGTGCCAGTAGTACCTTGGGGTCTAAACAGCCCCAGCATTTT. Its protein product is CASSTLGSKQPQHF.

The chain links TRBV7-8 to TRBJ1-2; TRBD1 is a possible D gene (6 bases). The CDR3 spans 13 residues. Trimming shortened V by 1 base and J by 5 bases, and 8 bases separated the two germline ends. In germline, CDR1 is SGHVS, CDR2 FQNEAQ. The CDR3 is CASSLGTEYGYTF. CDR3 sequence (DNA): TGTGCCAGCAGCTTAGGGACAGAGTATGGCTACACCTTC.

This rearrangement joins TRBV19 to TRBJ2-7; a possible D gene is TRBD2 (6 bases). V shed 2 bases and J shed 5 bases, with 13 bases lying between them. CDR1 is LNHDA, CDR2 SQIVND, per germline (reference sequence). The CDR3 is 14 residues long. CDR3 bases: TGTGCCAGTAGTATATTGGGGGGTACCAACGAGCAGTACTTC. Its protein product is CASSILGGTNEQYF.

Only a few counts were recorded for this clone. This sequence joins TRBV20-1 and TRBJ1-5; D uncertain. Between the trimmed V and J ends, which lost 5 bases and 6 bases, there was a span of 2 bases. CDR3 size: 9 residues. Germline V lookup: CDR1 DFQATT, CDR2 SNEGSKA (reference sequence). The CDR3 nucleotides read TGCAGTGCTGGTCAGCCCCAGCATTTT. It codes for CSAGQPQHF.

CDR3 sequence: CASSEVYGYTF. The CDR3, as DNA: TGTGCCAGCAGTGAAGTCTATGGCTACACCTTC. The V and J genes are TRBV6-1 and TRBJ1-2, with unresolved D. CDR3 size: 11 residues. Germline values: CDR1 MNHNS, CDR2 SASEGT. Trimming removed 1 base at V and 4 bases at J, with 1 base between.

This chain links TRBV5-6 with TRBJ2-7; D uncertain. The V end lost 4 bases, the J end lost 3 bases, and 17 bases lay between the germline ends. CDR1 is SGHDT, CDR2 YYEEEE, per germline. The CDR3 totals 15 residues. Here the CDR3 DNA reads TGTGCCAGCAGCAAGGCGGTCGGCTACCTCTACGAGCAGTACTTC. Its translation: CASSKAVGYLYEQYF.

The chain carries TRBV9 and TRBJ2-7; D unresolved. V was clipped by 4 bases and J by 2 bases, with 16 bases between them. The CDR3 contains 15 residues. Germline V gene data show CDR1 as SGDLS and CDR2 as YYNGEE. CDR3 sequence: CASSTDPTPTYEQYF. The CDR3 coding sequence is TGTGCCAGCAGCACAGACCCGACGCCTACCTACGAGCAGTACTTC.

In its sample, this clone was seen once. The chain has TRBV19 and TRBJ2-1; 9 bases are shared with TRBD2. Per germline, CDR1 LNHDA and CDR2 SQIVND (reference sequence). The CDR3 is 17 residues long. Trimming at V came to 4 bases and at J to 3 bases, leaving 10 bases not matched to a gene. CDR3 residues: CASSTAGGPGFYNEQFF. The CDR3 DNA sequence: TGTGCCAGTAGTACGGCGGGAGGGCCAGGGTTCTACAATGAGCAGTTCTTC.

This chain uses TRBV19 with TRBJ2-4; tentatively, D is TRBD1 (5 bases). Germline values: CDR1 LNHDA, CDR2 SQIVND (reference sequence). The CDR3 contains 14 residues. Trimming took 5 bases from V and 8 from J, leaving 16 bases between them. As DNA, the CDR3 is TGTGCCAGTAGTCCGGACATATGGGTCCACATTCAGTACTTC. It codes for CASSPDIWVHIQYF.

J is TRBJ2-3 and V is TRBV30; 8 nucleotides align to TRBD2. The V segment lost 1 base and the J segment 1 base; nucleotides outside the gene matches: 4. The CDR3 runs to 15 residues. The V gene's germline CDR1 is GTSNPN and CDR2 SVGIG (reference sequence). CDR3 sequence: CAWSELAAGTDTQYF. The CDR3 DNA reads as TGTGCCTGGAGTGAACTAGCGGCTGGCACAGATACGCAGTATTTT.